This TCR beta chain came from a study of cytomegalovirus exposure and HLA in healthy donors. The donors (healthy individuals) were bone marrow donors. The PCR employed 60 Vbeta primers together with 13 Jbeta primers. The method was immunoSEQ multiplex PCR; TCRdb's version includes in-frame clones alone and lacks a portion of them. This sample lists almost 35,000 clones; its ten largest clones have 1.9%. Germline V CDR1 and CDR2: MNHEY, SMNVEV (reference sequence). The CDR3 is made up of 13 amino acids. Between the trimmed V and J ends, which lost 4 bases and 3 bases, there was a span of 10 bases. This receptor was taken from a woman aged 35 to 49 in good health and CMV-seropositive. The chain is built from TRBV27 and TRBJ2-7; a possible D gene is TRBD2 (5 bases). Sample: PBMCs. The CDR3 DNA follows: TGTGCCAGCAGTTACAACGGGAACTACGAGCAGTACTTC. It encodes CASSYNGNYEQYF.